The source of this T cell receptor (beta chain) is a study of cytomegalovirus exposure and HLA in healthy donors. General observations from the study: The study assumed roughly uniform donor sequencing depth for presence/absence analyses. The study found most TCR sequences rare, yet found some public TCRs in many donors.

This clone was counted a few times. The antigen remains undetermined. The germline gives CDR1 MDHEN, CDR2 SYDVKM. V shed 8 bases and J 11 bases; nucleotides not matched to a gene: 13. The CDR3 covers 13 residues. The PCR used 60 Vbeta and 13 Jbeta primers. Sequencing was performed with immunoSEQ multiplex PCR; in TCRdb, only in-frame clones are kept and a portion is missing. The sample holds about 200,000 clones; approximately 77% are singletons and the top ten take roughly 3.1%. The rearrangement uses TRBV28 and TRBJ2-7, with 9 bases lining up with TRBD2. Sequenced input: PBMCs. The receptor comes from a man between 40 and 49 years old in good health and CMV-seropositive. The CDR3 loop reads CASGLAGPGEKYF. The CDR3 bases are TGTGCCAGCGGCCTAGCGGGGCCCGGGGAGAAGTACTTC.